Below are 24 T cell receptor beta chains sequenced from a single sample in a study of monozygotic twins with cystic fibrosis. Method: immunoSEQ multiplex PCR; TCRdb's copy keeps in-frame clones and lacks some. The sample consists of around 34,000 clones, under 95% of them appearing once. Sequenced material: blood. All receptors derive from a girl aged 2-10 years with cystic fibrosis.

The chain is built from TRBV4-1 and TRBJ2-3, with D possibly being TRBD2 (6 bases). The germline CDR1 and CDR2 sequences are MGHRA and YSYEKL. The CDR3 loop spans 15 amino acids. With 3 bases removed from V and 2 bases from J, the gap between germline ends came to 12 bases. The DNA of the CDR3 is TGCGCCAGCAGCCAGAGCAGGGACTTCACAGATACGCAGTATTTT. Translation: CASSQSRDFTDTQYF.

The rearrangement links TRBV5-4 to TRBJ2-1; D unclear. V was trimmed by 0 bases and J by 9 bases, leaving 7 bases between them. CDR1 and CDR2 from the germline V gene are SGHNT and YYREEE (reference sequence). The CDR3 is 12 amino acids. The CDR3: CASSLEVGEQFF. For the CDR3, the DNA is TGTGCCAGCAGCTTGGAAGTTGGTGAGCAGTTCTTC.

The chain uses TRBV4-3 and TRBJ2-4; 9 positions match TRBD2. The CDR3 length is 18 residues. The J segment lost 8 bases and the V segment lost 5 bases, leaving 19 bases of the junction unmatched. Germline lookup yields CDR1 LGHNA and CDR2 YSLEER. CDR3 nucleotide sequence: TGCGCCAGCAGCTCTCGAGTCGAGACTAGCGGCAGGGTGGACATTCAGTACTTC. The encoded protein is CASSSRVETSGRVDIQYF.

The chain combines TRBV7-6 with TRBJ1-4; 8 positions match TRBD1. Looked up from germline, CDR1 is SGHVS and CDR2 is FNYEAQ. The CDR3 is 16 residues long. With 5 bases clipped from V and 2 bases from J, the junction kept 7 bases outside the gene matches. The CDR3 DNA follows: TGTGCCAGCAGCCCGACAGGGGCAGGGACTAATGAAAAACTGTTTTTT. The encoded protein is CASSPTGAGTNEKLFF.

The V and J genes are TRBV19 and TRBJ2-7, with TRBD2 identical over 11 bases. V shed 3 bases, J shed 6 bases, and the junction held 7 bases outside the gene matches. The CDR3 is 15 amino acids. Germline assignment: CDR1 LNHDA and CDR2 SQIVND (reference sequence). CDR3 nucleotide sequence: TGTGCCAGTAGTATGATAGCGGGAGGGGCAGGCGAGCAGTACTTC. Encoded protein: CASSMIAGGAGEQYF.

This clone is a singleton in its sample. CDR3 DNA: TGTGCCAGCAGCTCATTGACAGGGCGTGGATACAATGAGCAGTTCTTC. This codes for CASSSLTGRGYNEQFF. J is TRBJ2-1 and V is TRBV7-9; TRBD1 agrees at 7 bases. This CDR3 has 16 residues. The germline gives CDR1 SEHNR, CDR2 FQNEAQ (reference sequence). V shed 4 bases and J 4 bases; nucleotides not matched to a gene: 10.

This sequence joins TRBV9 and TRBJ2-1, with no clear D. Deletions cut 6 bases from V and 6 bases from J, with 10 bases between. Germline loops: CDR1 SGDLS, CDR2 YYNGEE. The CDR3 loop spans 12 amino acids. For the CDR3, the DNA is TGTGCCAGCAATAGAGAAGGCAATGAGCAGTTCTTC. This encodes CASNREGNEQFF.

J is TRBJ1-1 and V is TRBV19; perhaps TRBD1 as D (6 bases). The CDR3 length is 13 residues. Deletions cut 6 bases from V and 4 bases from J, with 12 bases between. Per the germline V gene, CDR1 is LNHDA and CDR2 is SQIVND (reference sequence). DNA of the CDR3: TGTGCCAGTAGCATTGACAGGAGCACTGAAGCTTTCTTT. Translating gives CASSIDRSTEAFF.

The rearrangement links TRBV6-5 to TRBJ2-1; D is perhaps TRBD2 (6 bases). The V gene's germline CDR1 is MNHEY and CDR2 SVGAGI. The CDR3 runs 15 residues. The V end lost 2 bases, the J end lost 6 bases, and 14 bases lay between the germline ends. This CDR3 is CASSYELAVINEQFF. The CDR3 nucleotides are TGTGCCAGCAGTTACGAACTAGCAGTAATCAATGAGCAGTTCTTC.

The chain has TRBV19 and TRBJ2-2; D is unclear. Per germline, CDR1 LNHDA and CDR2 SQIVND (reference sequence). The CDR3 is made up of 14 amino acids. The V end was cut by 4 bases, the J end by 4 bases, with 10 bases between. CDR3 region: CASSRVFGTGELFF. CDR3 in DNA: TGTGCCAGTAGTAGGGTTTTTGGCACCGGGGAGCTGTTTTTT.

V and J are TRBV27 and TRBJ2-1; D possibly uses TRBD1 or TRBD2 (5 bases each). This CDR3 spans 12 amino acids. Germline loops: CDR1 MNHEY, CDR2 SMNVEV (reference sequence). Trimming stripped 4 bases from V and 8 bases from J, with 9 bases between. The chain's CDR3 is CASSSRGDEQFF. CDR3 DNA sequence: TGTGCCAGCAGTTCGAGGGGTGATGAGCAGTTCTTC.

Here the CDR3 DNA reads TGTGCCAGTATATCCCGGGGGAACACTGAAGCTTTCTTT. Translation gives CASISRGNTEAFF. The rearrangement links TRBV19 to TRBJ1-1; no firm D call. The CDR3 runs to 13 residues. The germline CDR1 and CDR2 sequences are LNHDA and SQIVND (reference sequence). Trimming cost V 7 bases and J 1 base, with 10 bases left between them.

The chain is built from TRBV7-9 and TRBJ2-3; possibly TRBD1 or TRBD2 for D (7 bases each). Germline values: CDR1 SEHNR, CDR2 FQNEAQ (reference sequence). V lost 8 bases and J lost 4, with 19 bases in between. The CDR3 is made up of 15 amino acids. The CDR3 loop is CASGQAGQIADTQYF. The CDR3 bases are TGTGCCAGCGGCCAAGCGGGACAGATCGCAGATACGCAGTATTTT.

The V call is TRBV18, the J call TRBJ2-2; 7 nucleotides line up with TRBD2. J lost 5 bases, V lost 6 bases, and 12 bases had no gene match. This CDR3 has 16 amino acids. Germline V gene sequence: CDR1 KGHSH, CDR2 LQKENI. CDR3 in DNA: TGTGCCAGCTCCCTCCGGGGCGGGAGTTGGACCGGGGAGCTGTTTTTT. This translates into CASSLRGGSWTGELFF.

V usage is TRBV4-2 and J usage is TRBJ1-3; no reliable D call. Germline V gene sequence: CDR1 LGHNA, CDR2 YNFKEQ. Trimming stripped 1 base from V and 0 bases from J, with 10 bases between. This CDR3 has 16 residues. The CDR3 spells CASSQAHSVSGNTIYF. CDR3 in DNA: TGTGCCAGCAGCCAAGCACACAGCGTCTCTGGAAACACCATATATTTT.

This clone appeared once. V usage is TRBV6-4 and J usage is TRBJ1-2; 11 nucleotides align to TRBD1. This CDR3 spans 17 amino acids. After removal of 4 bases from V and 8 bases from J, the junction contained 15 bases not matched to a gene. Germline V CDR1 and CDR2: MRHNA, SNTAGT. The CDR3 here is CASSGGQGVPMDCGYTF. The CDR3 DNA sequence: TGTGCCAGCAGTGGGGGACAGGGGGTGCCCATGGACTGCGGCTACACCTTC.

The J gene is TRBJ1-3, the V gene TRBV7-6, with D hard to call. The germline gives CDR1 SGHVS, CDR2 FNYEAQ. Deletions cut 2 bases from V and 0 bases from J, with 11 bases between. CDR3 size: 16 residues. DNA for the CDR3: TGTGCCAGCAGCTTAAAAGGCAGCCACTCTGGAAACACCATATATTTT. Translation gives CASSLKGSHSGNTIYF.

In this sample, this clone turned up a few times. The rearrangement links TRBV11-2 to TRBJ2-4; the D is unclear. The CDR3 has 11 residues. V was trimmed by 5 bases and J by 5 bases, leaving 4 bases between them. Germline V gives CDR1 SGHAT, CDR2 FQNNGV. The CDR3 sequence is CASSPQNIQYF. CDR3 coding DNA: TGTGCCAGCAGCCCGCAAAACATTCAGTACTTC.

This chain connects TRBV4-2 to TRBJ2-7; D possibly uses TRBD1 or TRBD2 (5 bases each). From germline, CDR1 is LGHNA and CDR2 YNFKEQ. The length of the CDR3 is 17 residues. V was shortened by 0 bases and J by 1 base, with 16 bases between the two germline ends. The CDR3 loop reads CASSQDLGVLKSYEQYF. CDR3 nucleotide sequence: TGTGCCAGCAGCCAAGATCTGGGGGTTTTGAAGTCCTACGAGCAGTACTTC.

The V and J genes are TRBV7-8 and TRBJ1-5; D uncertain. CDR1 and CDR2 from the germline V gene are SGHVS and FQNEAQ. Deletions cut 3 bases from V and 10 bases from J, with 13 bases between. The CDR3 consists of 13 residues. The CDR3 protein is CASSFPGGTPQHF. The CDR3 DNA reads as TGTGCCAGCAGCTTCCCCGGAGGAACACCCCAGCATTTT.

This chain uses TRBV14 with TRBJ1-2; possible D gene TRBD1, 5 bases. This CDR3 has 14 residues. V lost 1 base and J lost 8, with 14 bases in between. CDR1 and CDR2 (germline): SGHDN, FVKESK. The DNA of the CDR3 is TGTGCCAGCAGCCAAGCGGTGGGACTGTGGGGCTACACCTTC. As protein: CASSQAVGLWGYTF.

The chain combines TRBV6-5 with TRBJ2-2, with D unclear. From germline, CDR1 is MNHEY and CDR2 SVGAGI. Between the trimmed V and J ends, which lost 0 bases and 5 bases, there was a span of 7 bases. The CDR3 runs to 14 residues. CDR3 DNA: TGTGCCAGCAGTTACTCCCCCGCTACCGGGGAGCTGTTTTTT. Translating gives CASSYSPATGELFF.

The chain links TRBV2 to TRBJ2-7, with 9 bases aligning to TRBD1. This CDR3 is 14 amino acids long. The junction had 8 bases not matched to a gene; V was cut back by 8 bases and J by 3 bases. Per germline, CDR1 SNHLY and CDR2 FYNNEI. CDR3 in amino acids: CASLSPGQGYEQYF. The CDR3 DNA follows: TGTGCCAGCTTATCTCCGGGACAGGGCTACGAGCAGTACTTC.

This rearrangement joins TRBV18 to TRBJ2-1, with 9 bases that match TRBD2. V was pared by 1 base and J by 5 bases, with 3 bases of the junction left unmatched. Germline-derived CDR1 and CDR2 are KGHSH and LQKENI. The CDR3 is 15 amino acids. CDR3 amino acids: CASSPQAGGNNEQFF. DNA of the CDR3: TGTGCCAGCTCACCACAAGCGGGAGGAAACAATGAGCAGTTCTTC.